Shown below are 22 T cell receptor beta chains from a single sample sequenced in a study of response to subunit inactivated influenza vaccine. TCRdb analysed the RT-PCR reads with MiXCR anew, one entry per CDR3 protein. The table lists about 190,000 distinct CDR3 sequences, approximately 14% of them singletons. The specimen was CD8+ T cells sorted from PBMCs, collected roughly 5 days after vaccination. These receptors were collected from a man aged 45-65 years who received an inactivated influenza vaccine.

V gene TRBV9 combines with J gene TRBJ2-7; TRBD2 is a possible D gene (6 bases). CDR1 is SGDLS and CDR2 is YYNGEE in the germline V gene. The ends were cut back, 2 bases at V and 0 bases at J, with 12 bases in the middle. The CDR3 contains 15 residues. This CDR3 reads CASSVGLAASYEQYF. The CDR3, as DNA: TGTGCCAGCAGCGTCGGTTTAGCGGCCTCCTACGAGCAGTACTTC. Based on the CDR3 plus reference TRBV9 and TRBJ2-7, the full variable domain is DSGVTQTPKHLITATGQRVTLRCSPRSGDLSVYWYQQSLDQGLQFLIQYYNGEERAKGNILERFSAQQFPDLHSELNLSSLELGDSALYFCASSVGLAASYEQYFGPGTRLTVT.

CDR3 DNA sequence: TGCGCCAGCAGCAAGGGGGTCTTGAACACTGAAGCTTTCTTT. Amino acid sequence: CASSKGVLNTEAFF. The V gene is TRBV5-1, the J gene TRBJ1-1, with D possibly matching TRBD1 (6 bases). The germline V gene encodes CDR1 SGHRS and CDR2 YFSETQ. The V end lost 4 bases, the J end lost 0 bases, and 10 bases lay between the germline ends. The CDR3 length is 14 residues.

The chain couples TRBV12-3 or TRBV12-4 to TRBJ2-7; 10 bases are a match to TRBD1. This CDR3 region has 14 residues. Losses at the gene ends were 5 bases for V and 2 bases for J; bases not matched to a gene: 3. CDR3 sequence: CASSGDRGTYEQYF. In DNA form, the CDR3 reads TGTGCCAGCAGTGGGGACAGGGGTACCTACGAGCAGTACTTC.

This clonotype was seen a few times. The chain combines TRBV28 with TRBJ2-7; 7 bases agree with TRBD1. Trimming cost V 4 bases and J 7 bases; bases outside gene matches: 4. Per the germline V gene, CDR1 is MDHEN and CDR2 is SYDVKM. This CDR3 has 12 amino acids. Here the CDR3 DNA reads TGTGCCAGCAGTTCGGACAGGATTGAGCAGTACTTC. Its translation: CASSSDRIEQYF.

This clonotype appeared a few times. The J gene is TRBJ1-1, the V gene TRBV7-9; D is ambiguous. CDR1 and CDR2 (germline): SEHNR, FQNEAQ (reference sequence). Trimming removed 4 bases from V and 4 bases from J, with 10 bases in between. This CDR3 region has 13 residues. The CDR3 here is CASSSSSSTEAFF. The CDR3 DNA reads as TGTGCCAGCAGCTCCTCAAGCAGCACTGAAGCTTTCTTT.

The DNA for the CDR3 is TGTGCCAGCAGTTTACACTCAGGAGGGACTAGCACAGATACGCAGTATTTT. It encodes CASSLHSGGTSTDTQYF. This chain uses TRBV28 with TRBJ2-3; tentative D call: TRBD2 (6 bases). Germline lookup yields CDR1 MDHEN and CDR2 SYDVKM. The V end was cut by 2 bases, the J end by 0 bases, with 15 bases between. This CDR3 has 17 residues.

In this sample, this clonotype turned up a few times. The rearrangement joins TRBV6-5 to TRBJ2-1, with D perhaps assigned TRBD1 or TRBD2 (5 bases each). Per germline, CDR1 MNHEY and CDR2 SVGAGI. The CDR3 totals 15 residues. Trimming pared 0 bases from V and 8 bases from J, leaving 14 bases between. The CDR3 coding sequence is TGTGCCAGCAGTTACTCAGTTGGTCGGGACCATGAGCAGTTCTTC. Protein sequence: CASSYSVGRDHEQFF.

This sequence joins TRBV7-3 and TRBJ2-2; TRBD1 or TRBD2 may be the D gene (5 bases each). Germline V lookup: CDR1 SGHTA, CDR2 FQGTGA. The ends were cut back, 3 bases at V and 2 bases at J, with 13 bases in the middle. The CDR3 is 16 amino acids. The chain's CDR3 is CASSFPGPLNTGELFF. CDR3 nucleotides: TGTGCCAGCAGCTTTCCGGGACCTCTAAACACCGGGGAGCTGTTTTTT.

The chain is built from TRBV7-9 and TRBJ2-4, with D tentatively TRBD1 (6 bases). V was pared by 5 bases and J by 4 bases, with 15 bases between. This CDR3 has 15 amino acids. CDR1 and CDR2 from the germline V gene are SEHNR and FQNEAQ (reference sequence). The CDR3 loop is CASSNPRDTKNIQYF. In nucleotides, the CDR3 is TGTGCCAGCAGCAACCCCCGGGACACAAAAAACATTCAGTACTTC. The variable domain in full, completed from reference TRBV7-9 and TRBJ2-4, reads DTGVSQNPRHKITKRGQNVTFRCDPISEHNRLYWYRQTLGQGPEFLTYFQNEAQLEKSRLLSDRFSAERPKGSFSTLEIQRTEQGDSAMYLCASSNPRDTKNIQYFGAGTRLSVL.

This clonotype was detected only a few times. This chain connects TRBV4-1 to TRBJ2-2, with D perhaps assigned TRBD1 or TRBD2 (5 bases each). This CDR3 is built from 14 residues. CDR1 and CDR2 from the germline V gene are MGHRA and YSYEKL. V gave up 10 bases and J gave up 1 base, with 13 bases separating them. The CDR3 region is CATSRDGNTGELFF. The CDR3 DNA reads TGCGCCACATCCCGGGACGGGAACACCGGGGAGCTGTTTTTT.

This sequence joins TRBV6-1 and TRBJ2-5; perhaps TRBD1 as D (5 bases). CDR3 length equals 14 residues. The V and J ends lost 5 bases and 1 base respectively, with 11 bases between them. The germline CDR1 and CDR2 sequences are MNHNS and SASEGT. The CDR3 DNA reads as TGTGCCAGCAGTCGTCCAGGGCTCCAAGAGACCCAGTACTTC. Translating it yields CASSRPGLQETQYF.

This clonotype has just a few counts. This chain joins TRBV2 and TRBJ2-3; 9 positions agree with TRBD2. The CDR3 loop spans 15 amino acids. After removal of 8 bases from V and 2 bases from J, the junction contained 8 bases not matched to a gene. Germline V gene data show CDR1 as SNHLY and CDR2 as FYNNEI. The CDR3 is CASRRTSAITDTQYF. The CDR3 DNA is TGTGCCAGCCGGAGGACTAGCGCCATCACAGATACGCAGTATTTT.

This clonotype showed up just a few times. This rearrangement joins TRBV6-2 or TRBV6-3 to TRBJ2-1; 8 bases map to TRBD1. With V trimmed by 0 bases and J by 9 bases, 4 bases remained unmatched. CDR1 and CDR2 from the germline V gene are MNHEY and SVGEGT. This CDR3 contains 14 residues. The CDR3: CASSYSTGVGEQFF. CDR3 in DNA: TGTGCCAGCAGTTACTCGACAGGGGTAGGTGAGCAGTTCTTC.

This clonotype showed up just a few times. The chain carries TRBV15 and TRBJ1-2; a weak D match, TRBD1 (6 bases). Germline loops: CDR1 LNHNV, CDR2 YYDKDF (reference sequence). The CDR3 is made up of 15 amino acids. V was pared by 9 bases and J by 0 bases, with 17 bases between. DNA for the CDR3: TGTGCCACAAGACAGGACATAGGATCTAACTATGGCTACACCTTC. Translation gives CATRQDIGSNYGYTF.

The chain combines TRBV28 with TRBJ2-1; 7 nucleotides align to TRBD2. Losses at the gene ends were 7 bases for V and 3 bases for J; bases not matched to a gene: 12. From germline, CDR1 is MDHEN and CDR2 SYDVKM. The CDR3 spans 16 residues. The CDR3 DNA reads as TGTGCCAGCACTTCCTTAACGAGCGGGGTCTACAATGAGCAGTTCTTC. Translation gives CASTSLTSGVYNEQFF.

DNA of the CDR3: TGTGCCACCAGCAGAGGAGGGCAGCCCAGTAAATGGAACACTGAAGCTTTCTTT. It yields the protein CATSRGGQPSKWNTEAFF. This chain joins TRBV15 and TRBJ1-1; the D is unclear. Germline V gene data show CDR1 as LNHNV and CDR2 as YYDKDF (reference sequence). Trimming stripped 1 base from V and 1 base from J, with 19 bases between. This CDR3 contains 18 residues. The full variable domain, its missing parts supplied by reference TRBV15 and TRBJ1-1, is DAMVIQNPRYQVTQFGKPVTLSCSQTLNHNVMYWYQQKSSQAPKLLFHYYDKDFNNEADTPDNFQSRRPNTSFCFLDIRSPGLGDTAMYLCATSRGGQPSKWNTEAFFGQGTRLTVV.

The rearrangement uses TRBV4-3 and TRBJ1-2; D is unresolved. Germline CDR1 reads LGHNA; CDR2 reads YSLEER. CDR3 length: 15 residues. V was clipped by 0 bases and J by 2 bases, with 10 bases between them. As DNA, the CDR3 is TGCGCCAGCAGCCAAGAAAAGAAATCCAACTATGGCTACACCTTC. Its translation is CASSQEKKSNYGYTF.

A few counts support this clonotype. The rearrangement uses TRBV10-3 and TRBJ2-1, with 11 bases matching TRBD2. CDR3 size: 18 residues. V trimming: 3 bases; J trimming: 3 bases; junction bases outside the gene matches: 10. CDR1 and CDR2 (germline): ENHRY, SYGVKD. The CDR3 reads CAISDFSGGALIYNEQFF. The CDR3 bases are TGTGCCATCAGTGATTTTAGCGGGGGGGCCTTGATCTACAATGAGCAGTTCTTC.

V gene TRBV4-2 combines with J gene TRBJ2-4, with D uncertain. Germline values: CDR1 LGHNA, CDR2 YNFKEQ. The length of the CDR3 is 13 residues. The V end was cut by 1 base, the J end by 4 bases, with 5 bases between. The CDR3: CASSQVLKNIQYF. The CDR3 DNA reads as TGTGCCAGCAGCCAAGTCCTTAAAAACATTCAGTACTTC.

The chain recombines TRBV7-9 with TRBJ2-7; TRBD1 aligns across 8 bases. The germline CDR1 and CDR2 sequences are SEHNR and FQNEAQ (reference sequence). CDR3 size: 15 residues. The V segment lost 6 bases and the J segment 3 bases; nucleotides outside the gene matches: 10. The CDR3 protein is CASSPPTGQVYEQYF. DNA of the CDR3: TGTGCCAGCAGTCCCCCCACGGGACAGGTCTACGAGCAGTACTTC. Drawing the rest from reference TRBV7-9 and TRBJ2-7, the complete variable domain is DTGVSQNPRHKITKRGQNVTFRCDPISEHNRLYWYRQTLGQGPEFLTYFQNEAQLEKSRLLSDRFSAERPKGSFSTLEIQRTEQGDSAMYLCASSPPTGQVYEQYFGPGTRLTVT.

The V gene is TRBV7-9, the J gene TRBJ2-3; D remains ambiguous. Per germline, CDR1 SEHNR and CDR2 FQNEAQ (reference sequence). V was shortened by 6 bases and J by 6 bases, with 7 bases between the two germline ends. This CDR3 has 11 amino acids. The CDR3 sequence is CASRAMDTQYF. The CDR3 region has the DNA TGTGCCAGCAGGGCTATGGATACGCAGTATTTT.

The V and J genes are TRBV6-5 and TRBJ1-2; perhaps TRBD1 as D (6 bases). Trimming stripped 8 bases from V and 8 bases from J, with 15 bases between. There are 12 residues in the CDR3. Germline V lookup: CDR1 MNHEY, CDR2 SVGAGI. The CDR3 DNA reads TGTGCCAGCTCAAAGGGGGGCGCCGGCTACACCTTC. It yields the protein CASSKGGAGYTF.